These T cell receptor beta chains were read from a single sample in a study of response to subunit inactivated influenza vaccine. From the RT-PCR reads, TCRdb called clonotypes with MiXCR, one entry per CDR3 protein. The repertoire holds 450,000 to 500,000 distinct CDR3 sequences, with approximately 11% as singletons. Specimen: PBMCs from blood, collected roughly 45 days after vaccination. The source of these receptors is a man in his forties or fifties who received an inactivated influenza vaccine. Both conserved end residues are part of each CDR3. A D gene is named only where the DNA matches it firmly. Only some rows state a clone size, as once, few, many or a class for expanded clones.

j_call,cdr3_length,v_call,d_call,clone_size,cdr3_nt,cdr3_aa
TRBJ1-2,16,TRBV6-5,TRBD1,few,TGTGCCAGCAGTTATGTCCGGGACAGACTATCCTATGGCTACACCTTC,CASSYVRDRLSYGYTF
TRBJ1-5,14,TRBV24-1,NA,many,TGTGCCACCAGTCAGTCAGGGGGCAATCAGCCCCAGCATTTT,CATSQSGGNQPQHF
TRBJ2-1,14,TRBV7-3,TRBD2,NA,TGTGCCAGCAGCTTAGGCGCTAGCGGGAGCGGGCAGTTCTTC,CASSLGASGSGQFF
TRBJ2-7,13,TRBV11-1,NA,few,TGTGCCAGCAGGCTAGGGTTTTCCTACGAGCAGTACTTC,CASRLGFSYEQYF
TRBJ1-2,14,TRBV12-3/TRBV12-4,TRBD1,few,TGTGCCAGCAGTTGGTACAGGGGCGACTATGGCTACACCTTC,CASSWYRGDYGYTF
TRBJ1-2,14,TRBV19,TRBD1,few,TGTGCCAGTGAGGGACAGAATATTAACTATGGCTACACCTTC,CASEGQNINYGYTF
TRBJ2-3,13,TRBV2,TRBD2,few,TGTGCCAGCAAATCCGGGGGGGTAGATACGCAGTATTTT,CASKSGGVDTQYF
TRBJ2-7,17,TRBV7-6,TRBD1,few,TGTGCCAGCAGCTTAGAGTCGGGACAGGGGGGCAACAACGAGCAGTACTTC,CASSLESGQGGNNEQYF
TRBJ1-1,15,TRBV27,TRBD1,NA,TGTGCCAGCAGTGCACAACAGGGGGGGTACACTGAAGCTTTCTTT,CASSAQQGGYTEAFF
TRBJ2-2,19,TRBV24-1,NA,few,TGTGCCACCAGTGATTCGAAGGTCTGGCAGAAAAAGACCACCGGGGAGCTGTTTTTT,CATSDSKVWQKKTTGELFF
TRBJ2-1,15,TRBV12-3/TRBV12-4,TRBD1,few,TGTGCCAGCAGTTTTGGGACAGATTCTTACAATGAGCAGTTCTTC,CASSFGTDSYNEQFF
TRBJ2-5,15,TRBV20-1,TRBD2,NA,TGCAGTGCGACTCGAGAGGGACTAGCTGGGGAGACCCAGTACTTC,CSATREGLAGETQYF
TRBJ1-3,16,TRBV12-3/TRBV12-4,NA,many,TGTGCCAGCAGAGTAGGAGGGTTAGTGGGAGGAAACACCATATATTTT,CASRVGGLVGGNTIYF
TRBJ2-4,15,TRBV10-3,TRBD2,NA,TGTGCCATCAGTGAGCCGACTAGCGGGGGGAACATTCAGTACTTC,CAISEPTSGGNIQYF
TRBJ2-6,19,TRBV5-1,NA,NA,TGCGCCAGCAGCTTACACGTTACAGTTACACGCTCTGGGGCCAACGTCCTGACTTTC,CASSLHVTVTRSGANVLTF